This T cell receptor beta chain was found in a study of cytomegalovirus exposure and HLA in healthy donors. Study background: Around 79 million unique TCRs, all from HLA-typed donors, were included in an early release of the data.

The J segment lost 4 bases and the V segment lost 8 bases, leaving 4 bases of the junction unmatched. The CDR3 length is 12 residues. Per the germline V gene, CDR1 is MNHEY and CDR2 is SVGAGI. General observations from the study: When a later analysis compared HLA-associated TCR beta chains with equally common others, the HLA-associated chains turned out to be more clonally expanded and to have lower generation probabilities. Researchers counted roughly 150 TCR beta chains as cytomegalovirus-associated. Among the CMV-associated chains, three were confirmed in vitro as specific for CMV antigens.

The PCR used 60 Vbeta and 13 Jbeta primers. Clones were sequenced by immunoSEQ multiplex PCR, and TCRdb holds only the in-frame ones, with some missing. The sample holds some 110,000 clones; 50% to 75% are singletons and the top ten take about 8%. With respect to this clone: Its antigen is as yet unknown.

Sequenced: PBMCs. This receptor was obtained from a woman between 40 and 50 years old in good health and CMV-seropositive. The V gene is TRBV6-5, the J gene TRBJ1-2, with 7 bases matching TRBD1. CDR3 protein: CASSDRPYGYTF. In DNA form, the CDR3 reads TGTGCCAGCTCGGACAGGCCCTATGGCTACACCTTC.